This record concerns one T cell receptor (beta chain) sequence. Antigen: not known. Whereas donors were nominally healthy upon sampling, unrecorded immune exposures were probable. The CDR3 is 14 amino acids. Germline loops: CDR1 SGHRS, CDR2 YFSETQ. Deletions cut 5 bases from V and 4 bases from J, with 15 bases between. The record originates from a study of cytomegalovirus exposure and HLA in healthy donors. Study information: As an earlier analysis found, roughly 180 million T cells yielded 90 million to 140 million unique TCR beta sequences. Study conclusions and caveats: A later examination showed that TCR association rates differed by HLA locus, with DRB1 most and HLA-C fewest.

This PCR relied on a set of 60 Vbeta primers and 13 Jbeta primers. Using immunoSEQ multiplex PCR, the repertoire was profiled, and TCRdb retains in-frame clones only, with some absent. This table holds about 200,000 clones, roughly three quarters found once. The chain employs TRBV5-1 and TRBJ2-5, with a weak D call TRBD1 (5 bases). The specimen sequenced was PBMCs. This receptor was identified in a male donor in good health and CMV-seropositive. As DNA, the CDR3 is TGCGCCAGCAGGAGGTCTGGGGCGCGAGAGACCCAGTACTTC. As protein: CASRRSGARETQYF.